Following are 21 T cell receptor beta chains from one sample sequenced in a study of CD4 and CD8 cells across lung adenocarcinoma regions. A single record per CDR3 protein comes from TCRdb applying MiXCR to the PCR reads. Among some 9,700 distinct CDR3 sequences, about half were seen once, and the ten largest hold roughly 48%. Source material: CD8+ T cells from the margin of a lung tumor. These receptors all stem from a female donor with lung adenocarcinoma. The CD4 and CD8 labels of this study may be unreliable.

For this clonotype: One junction end disagrees with the germline gene, perhaps due to a read error. This sequence joins TRBV27 and TRBJ2-1; the D gene is possibly TRBD2 (7 bases). This CDR3 is built from 16 residues. Germline V CDR1 and CDR2: MNHEY, SMNVEV (reference sequence). CDR3 nucleotide sequence: TGTGCCAGCAGTTTATTGGGGGCTGGGAGGGCGAATAAGCAGTATTTC. Amino acid sequence: CASSLLGAGRANKQYF.

This clonotype was counted a few times. For the CDR3, the DNA is TGTGCCAGCAGCCCCCGTAGGGGGATGTTAGCGGGAAACCTGAGGGGGCCCACAGATACGCAGTATTTT. Translating it yields CASSPRRGMLAGNLRGPTDTQYF. The chain links TRBV9 to TRBJ2-3; a possible D gene is TRBD2 (8 bases). V was clipped by 4 bases and J by 2 bases, with 38 bases between them. Germline CDR1 is SGDLS and CDR2 is YYNGEE. The CDR3 covers 23 residues.

The CDR3 sequence: CASSPRDEEEQFF. The CDR3 DNA reads as TGTGCCAGCAGCCCCAGAGACGAGGAAGAGCAGTTCTTC. The V gene is TRBV9, the J gene TRBJ2-1; D is undetermined. CDR1 SGDLS and CDR2 YYNGEE come from the germline V gene. V lost 4 bases and J lost 10, with 15 bases in between. The CDR3 runs to 13 residues. The full variable domain, completed using reference TRBV9 and TRBJ2-1, is DSGVTQTPKHLITATGQRVTLRCSPRSGDLSVYWYQQSLDQGLQFLIQYYNGEERAKGNILERFSAQQFPDLHSELNLSSLELGDSALYFCASSPRDEEEQFFGPGTRLTVL.

The chain uses TRBV10-3 and TRBJ2-7; D not resolved. The CDR3 loop spans 16 amino acids. V was pared by 0 bases and J by 1 base, with 13 bases between. Germline-derived CDR1 and CDR2 are ENHRY and SYGVKD. CDR3 in amino acids: CAISESETFTSYEQYF. The DNA for the CDR3 is TGTGCCATCAGTGAGTCTGAGACTTTTACTTCCTACGAGCAGTACTTC.

In this sample, this clonotype turned up many times. The gene calls are TRBV6-1 and TRBJ2-2; D might be TRBD2 (6 bases). In germline, CDR1 is MNHNS, CDR2 SASEGT. V was cut by 8 bases and J by 4 bases, with 26 bases left in between. This CDR3 comprises 18 residues. CDR3: CASPRDPELAAFTGELFF. The CDR3 coding sequence is TGTGCCAGCCCCAGGGACCCGGAACTAGCTGCATTCACCGGGGAGCTGTTTTTT.

This clonotype was seen only once. The chain combines TRBV11-2 with TRBJ1-4; D uncertain. The CDR3 is 14 residues long. Germline CDR1 and CDR2: SGHAT and FQNNGV. The V end was cut by 3 bases, the J end by 4 bases, with 9 bases between. The CDR3 loop is CASSLKWYNEKLFF. CDR3 DNA sequence: TGTGCCAGCAGCTTGAAGTGGTATAATGAAAAACTGTTTTTT.

This clonotype has more than one count but fewer than ten. The rearrangement joins TRBV12-3 or TRBV12-4 to TRBJ2-5; weak D call: TRBD2 (6 bases). The CDR3 extends over 15 amino acids. Trimming cost V 3 bases and J 4 bases, with 15 bases left between them. CDR3 protein: CASSFVGLSGETQYF. The CDR3 DNA is TGTGCCAGCAGTTTCGTGGGACTTTCGGGAGAGACCCAGTACTTC.

This chain connects TRBV6-1 to TRBJ2-1; a weak D match, TRBD2 (6 bases). The CDR3 runs 15 residues. Trimming shortened V by 7 bases and J by 4 bases, and 17 bases separated the two germline ends. From germline, CDR1 is MNHNS and CDR2 SASEGT. CDR3 bases: TGTGCCAGCAACCAAGGCGGGAAGGGGTACAATGAGCAGTTCTTC. The encoded protein is CASNQGGKGYNEQFF.

In this sample, this clonotype turned up a few times. The chain is built from TRBV6-5 and TRBJ2-1; tentatively, D is TRBD2 (5 bases). V was shortened by 0 bases and J by 3 bases, with 33 bases between the two germline ends. CDR1 is MNHEY, CDR2 SVGAGI, per germline. The CDR3 covers 23 residues. Written as DNA, the CDR3 is TGTGCCAGCAGTTACTCGATTTTGTCGAGGGCACCATTCACCCCTAAGATCTACAATGAGCAGTTCTTC. Its protein product is CASSYSILSRAPFTPKIYNEQFF.

The chain has TRBV5-1 and TRBJ2-3; D unclear. The V gene's germline CDR1 is SGHRS and CDR2 YFSETQ. Deletions cut 0 bases from V and 0 bases from J, with 5 bases between. The CDR3 runs to 14 residues. CDR3 DNA sequence: TGCGCCAGCAGCTTGGCGTCTAGCACAGATACGCAGTATTTT. Its protein is CASSLASSTDTQYF.

The chain carries TRBV9 and TRBJ2-1; D unclear. Between the trimmed V and J ends, which lost 1 base and 5 bases, there was a span of 7 bases. The CDR3 is made up of 13 amino acids. Germline lookup yields CDR1 SGDLS and CDR2 YYNGEE. This CDR3 reads CASSVRGDNEQFF. Written as DNA, the CDR3 is TGTGCCAGCAGCGTAAGAGGCGACAATGAGCAGTTCTTC.

The chain links TRBV12-3 or TRBV12-4 to TRBJ2-2; unclear D gene. This CDR3 contains 13 residues. V lost 5 bases and J 3 bases, leaving 7 bases between the germline ends. The CDR3 loop is CASSPTYTGELFF. CDR3 sequence (DNA): TGTGCCAGCAGTCCAACTTACACCGGGGAGCTGTTTTTT.

This rearrangement joins TRBV10-1 to TRBJ2-2; 7 bases fit TRBD2. The germline CDR1 and CDR2 sequences are WNHNN and SYGVQD (reference sequence). The junction had 16 bases not matched to a gene; V was cut back by 2 bases and J by 16 bases. This CDR3 is built from 15 residues. The CDR3 loop reads CASSERGGRAGTQFF. CDR3 sequence (DNA): TGCGCCAGCAGTGAGCGGGGTGGGAGGGCCGGTACGCAGTTTTTT.

As for this clonotype: The junction departs from the called germline gene at one end, perhaps through a read error. This rearrangement joins TRBV10-3 to TRBJ2-3; D is tentatively TRBD1 or TRBD2 (5 bases each). The CDR3 is 14 residues long. Germline V CDR1 and CDR2: ENHRY, SYGVKD. CDR3 protein: CAGSGSRDPETQYF. The CDR3 region has the DNA TGTGCGGGGAGTGGGTCGAGGGACCCAGAGACGCAGTACTTT.

This clonotype is categorized as medium-sized (0.01 to 0.1%). The chain links TRBV6-1 to TRBJ2-1; 11 nucleotides align to TRBD2. The CDR3 has 13 residues. V dropped 4 bases and J dropped 7; count of bases not matched to a gene: 0. The germline V gene has CDR1 MNHNS and CDR2 SASEGT. The CDR3 is CASSVAGGNEQFF. Written as DNA, the CDR3 is TGTGCCAGCAGTGTAGCGGGAGGGAATGAGCAGTTCTTC.

Regarding this clonotype: Relative to the germline gene, one junction end is altered; a read error may explain this. The genes are TRBV27 and TRBJ2-1, with D possibly being TRBD2 (6 bases). The CDR3 has 16 residues. Germline values: CDR1 MNHEY, CDR2 SMNVEV (reference sequence). This chain's CDR3 is CASSSPGTADTYELFF. CDR3 coding DNA: TGTGCCAGCAGCTCTCCGGGGACTGCGGACACCTATGAGCTGTTCTTT.

This clonotype qualifies as medium-sized. The chain employs TRBV6-5 and TRBJ1-2; D is undetermined. The CDR3 is 12 amino acids. In germline, CDR1 is MNHEY, CDR2 SVGAGI. The ends were cut back, 6 bases at V and 2 bases at J, with 7 bases in the middle. CDR3 DNA sequence: TGTGCCAGCAGGGGAGGGAACTATGGCTACACCTTC. Translation gives CASRGGNYGYTF.

This clonotype was picked up a small number of times. The chain links TRBV7-2 to TRBJ2-7; TRBD1 matches 11 bases. Germline CDR1 is SGHTA and CDR2 is FQGNSA. This CDR3 spans 16 amino acids. V trimming: 1 base; J trimming: 3 bases; junction bases outside the gene matches: 5. CDR3 sequence (DNA): TGTGCCAGCAGCTTAGGGTTAGGGACAGGGGGCTACGAGCAGTACTTC. Amino acids: CASSLGLGTGGYEQYF.

This clonotype counts as medium-sized. The chain combines TRBV11-1 with TRBJ2-5; D is ambiguous. The CDR3 totals 12 residues. Trimming removed 2 bases from V and 7 bases from J, with 8 bases in between. The V gene's germline CDR1 is SGHAT and CDR2 FQDESV (reference sequence). CDR3 sequence reads: CASSLYLGTQYF. DNA of the CDR3: TGTGCCAGCAGCTTATATCTCGGGACCCAGTACTTC.

A word on this clonotype: Germline and junction disagree at one end, which may indicate a read error. The chain is built from TRBV6-1 and TRBJ2-5; TRBD2 is a possible D gene (7 bases). CDR3 length: 15 residues. Germline V gene data show CDR1 as MNHNS and CDR2 as SASEGT. The CDR3 loop reads CASSEANRGAETQSF. As DNA, the CDR3 is TGTGCCAGCAGTGAAGCAAACCGGGGGGCAGAGACCCAGTCTTTC.

Ten or more counts support this clonotype. This sequence joins TRBV27 and TRBJ2-3; D is unclear. Germline CDR1 is MNHEY and CDR2 is SMNVEV (reference sequence). The V gene lost 8 bases and the J gene lost 4 bases, with 25 bases spanning the gap. This CDR3 has 17 residues. The CDR3 region has the DNA TGTGCCAGCCGAGAATACAGTGGTGGGAAGAGCCCAGATACGCAGTATTTT. As protein: CASREYSGGKSPDTQYF.